This TCR beta chain was sequenced for a study of T cell responses to AZD1222 COVID-19 vaccine. As for the study in general: Recipients boosted at about 4 weeks or about 12 weeks are pooled.

Study-wide findings and caveats: Targeting of unmutated variant regions was reportedly seen in nearly half of spike-specific TCRs. Only six individuals given AZD1222 were seropositive at baseline.

Only in-frame clones appear in the TCRdb table, and some are missing; sequencing was by immunoSEQ multiplex PCR. The sample lists about 92,000 clones; 88% were seen once. Of note for this clone: Its target is not known.

The V end lost 2 bases, the J end lost 8 bases, and 10 bases lay between the germline ends. There are 13 residues in the CDR3. Looked up from germline, CDR1 is SGHAT and CDR2 is FQNNGV. This TCR was recovered from an adult in good health. J is TRBJ2-1 and V is TRBV11-2; perhaps TRBD1 as D (6 bases). The sequencing used peripheral blood, collected on day 0 of AZD1222 vaccination. The CDR3 nucleotides read TGTGCCAGCAGCTTAAACAGGGCAGATGAGCAGTTCTTC. Its translation: CASSLNRADEQFF.